One and the same sample provided the 22 T cell receptor beta chains below, sequenced in a study of blood T cell repertoires in COVID-19. The protocol was immunoSEQ multiplex PCR, while the TCRdb copy is restricted to in-frame clones and leaves out a portion. The top ten hold roughly 2% of the sample, which has tens of thousands of clones, roughly 80% seen once. The sample was peripheral blood. These receptors came from a man in his fifties or sixties with active COVID-19.

J is TRBJ2-2 and V is TRBV28; D is unclear. The ends were cut back, 5 bases at V and 1 base at J, with 14 bases in the middle. The CDR3 length is 16 residues. Germline lookup yields CDR1 MDHEN and CDR2 SYDVKM. This CDR3 reads CASSPQELLNTGELFF. DNA for the CDR3: TGTGCCAGCAGTCCCCAAGAGCTCCTGAACACCGGGGAGCTGTTTTTT.

This clone was found once. This chain uses TRBV28 with TRBJ1-2; perhaps TRBD1 as D (5 bases). The CDR3 consists of 12 residues. Looked up from germline, CDR1 is MDHEN and CDR2 is SYDVKM. The V gene lost 2 bases and the J gene lost 6 bases, with 7 bases spanning the gap. The CDR3 DNA reads as TGTGCCAGCAGTTTAGGGGGGGATGGCTACACCTTC. Its translation: CASSLGGDGYTF.

The chain has TRBV9 and TRBJ1-6; no clear D gene. Trimming pared 0 bases from V and 14 bases from J, leaving 15 bases between. The CDR3 totals 14 residues. Germline V gives CDR1 SGDLS, CDR2 YYNGEE. The CDR3 sequence: CASSVAANALALHF. The CDR3 bases are TGTGCCAGCAGCGTAGCCGCGAACGCATTAGCCCTCCACTTT.

The chain uses TRBV4-3 and TRBJ2-7, with 9 bases matching TRBD1. Germline trimming cut 1 base from V and 1 base from J; bases unmatched to any gene: 2. CDR1 and CDR2 (germline): LGHNA, YSLEER. The CDR3 sequence is 15 residues long. This CDR3 is CASSQGGTGSYEQYF. CDR3 sequence (DNA): TGCGCCAGCAGCCAAGGCGGGACAGGGTCCTACGAGCAGTACTTC.

A few counts support this clone. The CDR3 DNA reads as TGTGCCAGCAGCCCCGGGACTAGCGGGAACATTCAGTACTTC. Encoded protein: CASSPGTSGNIQYF. The chain has TRBV2 and TRBJ2-4, with TRBD2 identical over 12 bases. Germline V gives CDR1 SNHLY, CDR2 FYNNEI. Trimming took 6 bases from V and 7 from J; bases not matched to a gene: 4. This CDR3 comprises 14 residues. Variable domain in full (rest from reference TRBV2 and TRBJ2-4): EPEVTQTPSHQVTQMGQEVILRCVPISNHLYFYWYRQILGQKVEFLVSFYNNEISEKSEIFDDQFSVERPDGSNFTLKIRSTKLEDSAMYFCASSPGTSGNIQYFGAGTRLSVL.

The chain couples TRBV15 to TRBJ2-1, with 13 bases identical to TRBD2. The V gene end was trimmed by 3 bases and the J gene end by 6 bases; junction bases not matched to a gene: 5. Germline CDR1 is LNHNV and CDR2 is YYDKDF (reference sequence). This CDR3 is 16 amino acids long. In nucleotides, the CDR3 is TGTGCCACCAGCAGGGCACTAGCGGGGGGGCTCAATGAGCAGTTCTTC. Translating it yields CATSRALAGGLNEQFF.

This rearrangement joins TRBV5-1 to TRBJ2-1, with TRBD2 matching over 7 bases. CDR3 size: 14 residues. From germline, CDR1 is SGHRS and CDR2 YFSETQ. Trimming removed 4 bases from V and 10 bases from J; junction bases left unmatched: 11. The CDR3 coding sequence is TGCGCCAGCAGCGACACGGGGGGAGTCGGGGAGCAGTTCTTC. This codes for CASSDTGGVGEQFF.

The chain recombines TRBV14 with TRBJ2-7; possible D gene TRBD1, 5 bases. The ends were cut back, 0 bases at V and 6 bases at J, with 15 bases in the middle. Germline lookup yields CDR1 SGHDN and CDR2 FVKESK. The length of the CDR3 is 15 residues. DNA for the CDR3: TGTGCCAGCAGCCAAGAGTTAGGGGCATGGGCCGAGCAGTACTTC. The encoded protein is CASSQELGAWAEQYF. The whole variable domain, filled in from reference TRBV14 and TRBJ2-7, reads EAGVTQFPSHSVIEKGQTVTLRCDPISGHDNLYWYRRVMGKEIKFLLHFVKESKQDESGMPNNRFLAERTGGTYSTLKVQPAELEDSGVYFCASSQELGAWAEQYFGPGTRLTVT.

The rearrangement links TRBV7-2 to TRBJ2-2; tentative D call: TRBD1 (5 bases). V was shortened by 4 bases and J by 4 bases, with 7 bases between the two germline ends. This CDR3 has 13 amino acids. In germline, CDR1 is SGHTA, CDR2 FQGNSA. CDR3 sequence (DNA): TGTGCCAGCAGCTACGACAGCACCGGGGAGCTGTTTTTT. Amino acids: CASSYDSTGELFF.

The chain carries TRBV7-2 and TRBJ2-7, with D tentatively TRBD2 (7 bases). The length of the CDR3 is 15 residues. Between the trimmed V and J ends, which lost 1 base and 4 bases, there was a span of 14 bases. Germline assignment: CDR1 SGHTA and CDR2 FQGNSA. CDR3 in DNA: TGTGCCAGCAGCTTAGAAGGGCGGGGGCGGTACGAGCAGTACTTC. It encodes CASSLEGRGRYEQYF.

The chain carries TRBV6-2 or TRBV6-3 and TRBJ2-2; 14 bases map to TRBD2. The trim removed 3 bases at V and 6 bases at J, leaving 3 bases unmatched. Germline CDR1 reads MNHEY; CDR2 reads SVGEGT. The CDR3 extends over 16 amino acids. CDR3 sequence (DNA): TGTGCCAGCAGTTATCGGGGACTAGCGGGAGCCGGGGAGCTGTTTTTT. As protein: CASSYRGLAGAGELFF.

This chain uses TRBV29-1 with TRBJ2-1; D is undetermined. CDR3 size: 13 residues. Germline CDR1 and CDR2: SQVTM and ANQGSEA. V lost 5 bases and J 2 bases, leaving 10 bases between the germline ends. CDR3 sequence: CSVLLATYNEQFF. In DNA, the CDR3 is TGCAGCGTTCTTCTTGCTACCTACAATGAGCAGTTCTTC.

The chain has TRBV5-8 and TRBJ1-6; D possibly corresponds to TRBD1 (6 bases). This CDR3 is 15 amino acids long. V was pared by 3 bases and J by 5 bases, with 12 bases between. Germline CDR1 reads SGHTS; CDR2 reads YDEGEE. Here the CDR3 DNA reads TGTGCCAGCAGCTATTCGTGGACAGATAATTCACCCCTCCACTTT. Translating gives CASSYSWTDNSPLHF.

V is TRBV21-1 and J is TRBJ1-1; TRBD1, as called in the table, went unchecked against the DNA. TRBV21-1 is listed as a pseudogene. CDR3 length: 17 amino acids. Here the CDR3 reads CASSKDLGQVMNTEAFF. The CDR3 coding sequence is TGTGCCAGCAGCAAAGACCTCGGACAGGTAATGAACACTGAAGCTTTCTTT.

This clone was observed a handful of times. The V call is TRBV10-3, the J call TRBJ1-6; D unclear. The V end was cut by 2 bases, the J end by 6 bases, with 14 bases between. The CDR3 has 16 amino acids. Germline assignment: CDR1 ENHRY and CDR2 SYGVKD. The CDR3 DNA follows: TGTGCCATCAGTGAGGGACTCCCTGGACGTAATTCACCCCTCCACTTT. This sequence encodes CAISEGLPGRNSPLHF.

This clone has only a few counts. This sequence joins TRBV29-1 and TRBJ1-1, with a possible D match to TRBD1 (5 bases). The germline CDR1 and CDR2 sequences are SQVTM and ANQGSEA. The CDR3 spans 13 residues. Between the trimmed V and J ends, which lost 5 bases and 3 bases, there was a span of 13 bases. The CDR3 reads CSVRWGRYTEAFF. CDR3 bases: TGCAGCGTTCGGTGGGGGAGGTACACTGAAGCTTTCTTT.

The V and J genes are TRBV10-1 and TRBJ2-2; D is unclear. The CDR3 length is 14 residues. Germline V gives CDR1 WNHNN, CDR2 SYGVQD (reference sequence). V was shortened by 2 bases and J by 0 bases, with 4 bases between the two germline ends. CDR3 residues: CASSEDTNTGELFF. The CDR3 nucleotides read TGCGCCAGCAGTGAGGACACGAACACCGGGGAGCTGTTTTTT.

The genes are TRBV7-9 and TRBJ1-4; 7 nucleotides agree with TRBD1. After removal of 2 bases from V and 12 bases from J, the junction contained 9 bases not matched to a gene. The CDR3 covers 14 residues. Germline values: CDR1 SEHNR, CDR2 FQNEAQ (reference sequence). CDR3 loop: CASSLSGTVLELFF. Written as DNA, the CDR3 is TGTGCCAGCAGCTTATCCGGGACAGTCCTGGAACTGTTTTTT.

The chain joins TRBV24-1 to TRBJ2-1, with TRBD1 identical over 8 bases. Trimming removed 5 bases from V and 6 bases from J; junction bases left unmatched: 2. Per germline, CDR1 KGHDR and CDR2 SFDVKD. The CDR3 is 13 amino acids. In DNA form, the CDR3 reads TGTGCCACCAGTGGGACAGGGTCCAATGAGCAGTTCTTC. Amino acids: CATSGTGSNEQFF.

The chain links TRBV9 to TRBJ2-5, with 13 nucleotides matching TRBD2. Germline V gene sequence: CDR1 SGDLS, CDR2 YYNGEE. V was clipped by 4 bases and J by 5 bases; unmatched bases: 14. The CDR3 is 18 amino acids. CDR3 DNA sequence: TGTGCCAGCAGCCTAACTAGCGGGGGGGCCGGTGGTTGGGAGACCCAGTACTTC. Translating it yields CASSLTSGGAGGWETQYF.

The chain employs TRBV5-4 and TRBJ1-1, with a weak D call TRBD1 (5 bases). Trimming stripped 4 bases from V and 0 bases from J, with 10 bases between. The CDR3 totals 14 residues. CDR1 is SGHNT, CDR2 YYREEE, per germline (reference sequence). CDR3 amino acids: CASSVDNMNTEAFF. CDR3 nucleotides: TGTGCCAGCAGCGTGGACAACATGAACACTGAAGCTTTCTTT.

This chain joins TRBV20-1 and TRBJ1-1; tentative D call: TRBD1 (5 bases). The germline V and J ends were trimmed by 3 bases and 8 bases, with 10 bases remaining between them. Germline-derived CDR1 and CDR2 are DFQATT and SNEGSKA (reference sequence). This CDR3 has 11 residues. CDR3 DNA: TGCAGTGCTAGTCGACAGATCGAAGCTTTCTTT. It translates to CSASRQIEAFF.